A single sample gave rise to the 14 T cell receptor beta chains below, sequenced in a study of patients and donors after allogeneic stem cell transplantation (dated by TCRdb to the early 2020s). Library prep was done by RT-PCR. This sample was sequenced with a NextSeq 550. TCRdb applied fastp at Q25 and MiXCR to the public reads, then kept only in-frame beta chains. Each entry merges the rows of one CDR3 protein and shows their most common DNA and genes. The sample contains approximately 250,000 distinct CDR3 sequences, 13% to 15% of them found a single time. The ten largest make up 11% of the sample. The sequenced material came from blood, either unsorted or a sorted T cell fraction (not recorded which). The source of these receptors is a human donor who was either an allogeneic HSCT recipient or a stem cell or donor lymphocyte infusion donor (not recorded which). It is not recorded whose cells these are; they may come from a transplant donor.

The rearrangement joins TRBV21-1 to TRBJ1-2. TRBV21-1 is noted as a pseudogene. The CDR3 has 14 residues. The CDR3 DNA reads TGTGCCAGCAGCAAAGAATCCAGGGAGGATGGCTACACCTTC. Translated, it gives CASSKESREDGYTF.

This clonotype was picked up a small number of times. The V gene is TRBV3-1, the J gene TRBJ2-7; 9 positions match TRBD2. The trim removed 3 bases at V and 1 base at J, leaving 13 bases unmatched. Per germline, CDR1 LGHDT and CDR2 YNNKEL (reference sequence). This CDR3 is 18 amino acids long. This CDR3 is CASSHNPYRTSASYEQYF. The DNA of the CDR3 is TGTGCCAGCAGCCACAATCCGTATAGGACTAGCGCATCCTACGAGCAGTACTTC.

This clonotype occurred many times. This chain connects TRBV20-1 to TRBJ2-7; 15 positions match TRBD2. Trimming cost V 3 bases and J 5 bases; bases outside gene matches: 2. Germline CDR1 DFQATT, CDR2 SNEGSKA (reference sequence). CDR3 size: 14 residues. CDR3 DNA: TGCAGTGCTAGCGGGACTAGCGGGAGGAACGAGCAGTACTTC. Its protein product is CSASGTSGRNEQYF.

This clonotype occurred a few times. This chain joins TRBV15 and TRBJ2-3; the D is unclear. Germline V CDR1 and CDR2: LNHNV, YYDKDF (reference sequence). Trimming took off 5 bases at V and 7 bases at J, with 13 bases between the two ends. This CDR3 comprises 13 residues. CDR3 amino acids: CATSGNPTYTQYF. Here the CDR3 DNA reads TGTGCCACCAGCGGGAATCCAACTTATACGCAGTATTTT.

This clonotype appeared a few times. CDR3 DNA: TGCAGCGTTGACGGGGGGCTCGGCGAAGCTTTCTTT. Protein product: CSVDGGLGEAFF. The chain employs TRBV29-1 and TRBJ1-1, with D perhaps TRBD1 (6 bases). The CDR3 totals 12 residues. CDR1 is SQVTM, CDR2 ANQGSEA, per germline. With 3 bases removed from V and 8 bases from J, the gap between germline ends came to 13 bases.

The CDR3, as DNA: TGCGCCAGCAGCCTAGACCAGTACTCCTACAATGAGCAGTTCTTC. This gives the protein CASSLDQYSYNEQFF. The rearrangement joins TRBV4-1 to TRBJ2-1; no clear D gene. The CDR3 contains 15 residues. The V gene lost 4 bases and the J gene lost 0 bases, with 10 bases spanning the gap. CDR1 is MGHRA, CDR2 YSYEKL, per germline.

The chain carries TRBV15 and TRBJ1-1; 8 positions agree with TRBD1. The trim removed 3 bases at V and 6 bases at J, leaving 3 bases unmatched. The germline V gene encodes CDR1 LNHNV and CDR2 YYDKDF (reference sequence). The CDR3 totals 13 residues. CDR3 bases: TGTGCCACCAGCAGGACAGGGGTCGCTGAAGCTTTCTTT. Translated, it gives CATSRTGVAEAFF.

This clonotype was picked up many times. The genes are TRBV25-1 and TRBJ1-1; 10 bases match TRBD1. Germline CDR1 MGHDK, CDR2 SYGVNS. V was clipped by 6 bases and J by 14 bases; unmatched bases: 9. The CDR3 covers 12 residues. CDR3 region: CASRDRDRGPFF. CDR3 nucleotide sequence: TGTGCCAGCAGAGACCGGGACAGGGGTCCCTTCTTT.

V is TRBV20-1 and J is TRBJ1-1; D is unclear. Looked up from germline, CDR1 is DFQATT and CDR2 is SNEGSKA (reference sequence). V was pared by 4 bases and J by 1 base, with 4 bases between. The CDR3 runs to 11 residues. CDR3 amino acids: CSATRNTEAFF. CDR3 in DNA: TGCAGTGCTACCCGGAACACTGAAGCTTTCTTT.

This clonotype showed up just a few times. The chain carries TRBV20-1 and TRBJ2-4; 13 positions agree with TRBD2. V was clipped by 5 bases and J by 8 bases; unmatched bases: 9. CDR1 and CDR2 from the germline V gene are DFQATT and SNEGSKA (reference sequence). CDR3 size: 15 residues. In nucleotides, the CDR3 is TGCAGTGCTTTACCCGGGACTAGCGGGAATGACATTCAGTACTTC. Protein product: CSALPGTSGNDIQYF.

This chain links TRBV7-8 with TRBJ2-7; 7 nucleotides match TRBD2. This CDR3 has 16 residues. With V trimmed by 5 bases and J by 0 bases, 10 bases remained unmatched. The germline gives CDR1 SGHVS, CDR2 FQNEAQ. The CDR3 reads CASSPAGYSVSYEQYF. The CDR3 DNA reads as TGTGCCAGCAGCCCAGCGGGGTATAGCGTCTCCTACGAGCAGTACTTC.

The chain links TRBV5-5 to TRBJ2-7, with TRBD1 identical over 7 bases. This CDR3 is 14 amino acids long. Germline V CDR1 and CDR2: SGHKS, YYEKEE (reference sequence). The V gene end was trimmed by 0 bases and the J gene end by 3 bases; junction bases not matched to a gene: 3. The CDR3 DNA reads as TGTGCCAGCAGCTTGGCGACAGGGAACTACGAGCAGTACTTC. It codes for CASSLATGNYEQYF.

V is TRBV5-6 and J is TRBJ1-1; D unclear. The CDR3 covers 11 residues. Looked up from germline, CDR1 is SGHDT and CDR2 is YYEEEE. V was pared by 0 bases and J by 6 bases, with 3 bases between. For the CDR3, the DNA is TGTGCCAGCAGCTTGGTGTCTGAAGCTTTCTTT. Translating it yields CASSLVSEAFF.

This chain links TRBV27 with TRBJ1-2, with a weak D call TRBD1 (6 bases). The CDR3 has 13 residues. From germline, CDR1 is MNHEY and CDR2 SMNVEV (reference sequence). V lost 4 bases and J 5 bases, leaving 11 bases between the germline ends. CDR3 sequence (DNA): TGTGCCAGCAGTTCGCCAGGGGAATATGGCTACACCTTC. Translating gives CASSSPGEYGYTF.